These 15 T cell receptor beta chains were all obtained from the same sample, sequenced in a study of early T cells in non-severe SARS-CoV-2 infection. TCRdb re-analysed the 5' RACE reads in MiXCR, keeping a single row per CDR3 protein. The sample carries under 50,000 distinct CDR3 sequences, about 5.6% recorded once. Sequenced input: whole blood. These receptors all come from an adult who was a healthcare worker with PCR-confirmed SARS-CoV-2 infection or an uninfected control (not recorded which).

This clonotype turned up a few times. The chain combines TRBV6-4 with TRBJ1-6, with D maybe TRBD1 (5 bases). Germline V gene sequence: CDR1 MRHNA, CDR2 SNTAGT. The CDR3 runs to 15 residues. V was clipped by 4 bases and J by 9 bases, with 16 bases between them. CDR3 DNA: TGTGCCAGCAGTGCCGTCCCGGGACCGGCTTCACCCCTCCACTTT. Protein sequence: CASSAVPGPASPLHF.

This clonotype was seen ten or more times. The V and J genes are TRBV7-6 and TRBJ2-7, with TRBD1 matching 8 bases. CDR1 and CDR2 from the germline V gene are SGHVS and FNYEAQ. The ends lost 5 bases at V and 4 bases at J; junction bases unmatched: 4. The CDR3 length is 13 residues. CDR3 protein: CASSRTGGYEQYF. In DNA, the CDR3 is TGTGCCAGCAGCCGTACAGGGGGTTACGAGCAGTACTTC. Full variable domain (outside the CDR3, taken from reference TRBV7-6 and TRBJ2-7): GAGVSQSPRYKVTKRGQDVALRCDPISGHVSLYWYRQALGQGPEFLTYFNYEAQQDKSGLPNDRFSAERPEGSISTLTIQRTEQRDSAMYRCASSRTGGYEQYFGPGTRLTVT.

This clonotype was recorded many times. The genes are TRBV4-3 and TRBJ2-7; D tentatively reads TRBD1 or TRBD2 (5 bases each). CDR3 length equals 15 residues. CDR1 and CDR2 from the germline V gene are LGHNA and YSLEER. Between the trimmed V and J ends, which lost 0 bases and 5 bases, there was a span of 14 bases. The CDR3 DNA follows: TGCGCCAGCAGCCAAGATTGGGGACCCCCCGACGAGCAGTACTTC. Translating gives CASSQDWGPPDEQYF.

The table lists this clonotype with many counts. One end of the junction does not line up with germline, which may come from a read error. This chain uses TRBV6-1 with TRBJ1-6; 8 bases fit TRBD1. The germline V gene has CDR1 MNHNS and CDR2 SASEGT. The CDR3 sequence is 16 residues long. CDR3 region: CASSPDRGSGNSSLHF. CDR3 nucleotides: TGTGCCAGCAGCCCTGACAGGGGCTCTGGGAATTCATCCCTCCACTTT.

The chain recombines TRBV3-1 with TRBJ1-5, with a tentative D call TRBD1 (6 bases). Germline V CDR1 and CDR2: LGHDT, YNNKEL (reference sequence). The CDR3 covers 15 residues. Trimming removed 1 base from V and 7 bases from J, with 14 bases in between. The CDR3 bases are TGTGCCAGCAGCCAAGGAGGGGGTCAGGGACAGCCCCAGCATTTT. Translating it yields CASSQGGGQGQPQHF.

This clonotype was seen repeatedly, ten times or more. The CDR3 region has the DNA TGTGCCAGCAGCCCGGGACTAGCGGGAGTTGGGTACGAGCAGTACTTC. Its protein product is CASSPGLAGVGYEQYF. The chain employs TRBV14 and TRBJ2-7, with 14 bases that match TRBD2. The germline gives CDR1 SGHDN, CDR2 FVKESK. J gave up 4 bases and V 4 bases, and 6 bases lay outside the gene matches. CDR3 length: 16 amino acids.

This clonotype was seen repeatedly, ten times or more. V is TRBV19 and J is TRBJ2-1; 9 bases align to TRBD2. Germline V CDR1 and CDR2: LNHDA, SQIVND (reference sequence). With 3 bases clipped from V and 8 bases from J, the junction kept 8 bases outside the gene matches. CDR3 length equals 15 residues. The CDR3 DNA reads TGTGCCAGTAGTATTAATAGCGGGGGCGTTGATGAGCAGTTCTTC. It translates to CASSINSGGVDEQFF.

The J gene is TRBJ1-1, the V gene TRBV29-1, with D tentatively TRBD1 (5 bases). V was trimmed by 7 bases and J by 3 bases, leaving 18 bases between them. Germline-derived CDR1 and CDR2 are SQVTM and ANQGSEA. This CDR3 comprises 14 residues. The CDR3 here is CSAGRGQGDTEAFF. CDR3 DNA: TGCAGCGCCGGCCGGGGTCAAGGGGACACTGAAGCTTTCTTT.

The table lists this clonotype with many counts. This rearrangement joins TRBV20-1 to TRBJ2-1; TRBD1 or TRBD2 may be the D gene (6 bases each). Germline lookup yields CDR1 DFQATT and CDR2 SNEGSKA (reference sequence). Trimming took 3 bases from V and 7 from J, leaving 16 bases between them. The CDR3 has 14 amino acids. The DNA of the CDR3 is TGCAGTGCTAGGGCCTCGAGGGGGAGGAATGAGCAGTTCTTC. The encoded protein is CSARASRGRNEQFF.

This clonotype was counted at least ten times. This chain joins TRBV2 and TRBJ1-5, with D hard to call. Germline V lookup: CDR1 SNHLY, CDR2 FYNNEI. With 2 bases removed from V and 0 bases from J, the gap between germline ends came to 20 bases. This CDR3 has 19 residues. The CDR3 here is CASSESGEARHYSNQPQHF. The CDR3 DNA is TGTGCCAGCAGTGAATCGGGTGAGGCGAGGCACTATAGCAATCAGCCCCAGCATTTT. The complete variable domain, with remaining parts taken from reference TRBV2 and TRBJ1-5, reads EPEVTQTPSHQVTQMGQEVILRCVPISNHLYFYWYRQILGQKVEFLVSFYNNEISEKSEIFDDQFSVERPDGSNFTLKIRSTKLEDSAMYFCASSESGEARHYSNQPQHFGDGTRLSIL.

The table lists this clonotype with many counts. The DNA of the CDR3 is TGTGCCAGCAGCGAGGGGGTTGGCCCGGCCGGGACTGAAGCTTTCTTT. Translation: CASSEGVGPAGTEAFF. V gene TRBV9 combines with J gene TRBJ1-1; TRBD1 might be the D (6 bases). Trimming removed 3 bases at V and 5 bases at J, with 20 bases between. This CDR3 region has 16 residues. Germline V gene sequence: CDR1 SGDLS, CDR2 YYNGEE.

This clonotype was seen a few times. This chain's CDR3 is CASSSQGSGGAHEQYF. For the CDR3, the DNA is TGTGCCAGCAGCTCACAGGGGAGCGGGGGGGCGCACGAGCAGTACTTC. The chain employs TRBV7-2 and TRBJ2-7, with 10 bases aligning to TRBD2. The CDR3 is 16 residues long. Germline V gives CDR1 SGHTA, CDR2 FQGNSA. V trimming: 4 bases; J trimming: 5 bases; junction bases outside the gene matches: 11.

A note on this clonotype: A read error is possible here, since a much larger clone lies one base away. The chain recombines TRBV12-3 or TRBV12-4 with TRBJ2-7; D unclear. V was clipped by 3 bases and J by 4 bases, with 10 bases between them. This CDR3 has 13 residues. Here the CDR3 DNA reads TGTGCCAGCAGTTTCCCCCACGCATACGAGCAGTACTTC. It codes for CASSFPHAYEQYF.

This clonotype was observed at least ten times. The chain recombines TRBV12-3 or TRBV12-4 with TRBJ1-5; D is possibly TRBD1 (6 bases). This CDR3 is 14 amino acids long. Trimming stripped 2 bases from V and 7 bases from J, with 12 bases between. CDR3 DNA: TGTGCCAGCAGTTTAACAGGGTTCGGGCAGCCCCAGCATTTT. This codes for CASSLTGFGQPQHF.

Ten or more counts support this clonotype. V is TRBV9 and J is TRBJ2-2; D unresolved. Trimming left V 2 bases short and J 7 bases short, with 9 bases between. Per the germline V gene, CDR1 is SGDLS and CDR2 is YYNGEE. The CDR3 spans 13 residues. For the CDR3, the DNA is TGTGCCAGCAGCGTTCCAGCAAACGGGGAGCTGTTTTTT. This gives the protein CASSVPANGELFF.